The 5 T cell receptor beta chains below were found in one sample sequenced in a study of T cell responses to AZD1222 COVID-19 vaccine. Libraries were prepared by immunoSEQ multiplex PCR; TCRdb keeps only in-frame clonotypes and omits some of them. The sample holds 110,000 to 150,000 clones, 93% seen once. Sequencing used peripheral blood, obtained on day 0 of AZD1222 vaccination. These receptors were taken from an adult in good health.

This sequence joins TRBV3-1 (or the pseudogene TRBV3-2) and TRBJ1-2, with D perhaps matching TRBD1 (6 bases). The germline gives CDR1 LGHDT, CDR2 YNNKEL (reference sequence). This CDR3 is 16 amino acids long. Between the trimmed V and J ends, which lost 3 bases and 1 base, there was a span of 15 bases. CDR3 nucleotides: TGTGCCAGCAGCCACGCAGGGGCGAGATTTAACTATGGCTACACCTTC. It specifies CASSHAGARFNYGYTF.

The gene calls are TRBV5-8 and TRBJ2-1, with TRBD2 identical over 15 bases. CDR1 and CDR2 (germline): SGHTS, YDEGEE. Unmatched junction bases numbered 2, after V lost 0 bases and J lost 4 bases. The CDR3 sequence is 17 residues long. The CDR3 sequence is CASSLAGTSGGYNEQFF. Here the CDR3 DNA reads TGTGCCAGCAGCTTGGCCGGGACTAGCGGGGGGTACAATGAGCAGTTCTTC.

The chain uses TRBV5-1 and TRBJ1-5; 7 bases align to TRBD1. The germline V gene has CDR1 SGHRS and CDR2 YFSETQ. V lost 0 bases to trimming and J lost 3 bases; unmatched junction nucleotides: 6. The CDR3 has 16 residues. This CDR3 is CASSLEKGTDNQPQHF. DNA of the CDR3: TGCGCCAGCAGCTTGGAAAAAGGGACAGACAATCAGCCCCAGCATTTT.

The chain combines TRBV28 with TRBJ1-6, with 7 bases lining up with TRBD1. CDR1 MDHEN and CDR2 SYDVKM come from the germline V gene. This CDR3 has 15 residues. V was clipped by 7 bases and J by 7 bases; unmatched bases: 10. DNA of the CDR3: TGTGCCAGCAAGGCTTACAGGGGTGGAAATTCACCCCTCCACTTT. Protein product: CASKAYRGGNSPLHF.

The chain is built from TRBV28 and TRBJ2-3, with 8 bases aligning to TRBD2. The CDR3 totals 19 residues. The germline gives CDR1 MDHEN, CDR2 SYDVKM. V was pared by 6 bases and J by 3 bases, with 20 bases of the junction left unmatched. The CDR3, as DNA: TGTGCCAGCAGCTACCCTCTCCGGGGGGGGGCCCCGGGGACAGATACGCAGTATTTT. Amino acid sequence: CASSYPLRGGAPGTDTQYF.